These 16 T cell receptor beta chains were sequenced from one sample in a study of blood T cells in healthy people across ages. Together with a sample-barcoded 5' primer, a J-beta primer mix was included in a second PCR lasting about 7 to 12 cycles. TCRdb processed the 5' RACE reads anew with MiXCR; each CDR3 protein has one entry. The sample has 1.5 million to 2 million distinct CDR3 sequences; about 50% are singletons. The sample taken for sequencing was blood. These TCRs come from a woman aged 40 to 50 in good health.

This clonotype has just a few counts. This rearrangement joins TRBV7-2 to TRBJ2-7; TRBD2 is a possible D gene (5 bases). CDR1 SGHTA and CDR2 FQGNSA come from the germline V gene. The CDR3 spans 13 residues. V was clipped by 5 bases and J by 3 bases, with 11 bases between them. The CDR3 DNA is TGTGCCAGCAGCCCCTCCGGGAACTACGAGCAGTACTTC. This encodes CASSPSGNYEQYF.

The chain carries TRBV6-2 or TRBV6-3 and TRBJ1-2, with D perhaps TRBD1 (6 bases). The V end was cut by 2 bases, the J end by 6 bases, with 19 bases between. The CDR3 has 16 residues. The germline V gene has CDR1 MNHEY and CDR2 SVGEGT. CDR3: CASSYGKVGGQDGYTF. CDR3 DNA sequence: TGTGCCAGCAGTTACGGAAAGGTCGGGGGGCAAGATGGCTACACCTTC.

V and J are TRBV4-3 and TRBJ1-1, with 7 bases identical to TRBD1. The germline V gene has CDR1 LGHNA and CDR2 YSLEER. The CDR3 is 14 residues long. With V trimmed by 3 bases and J by 5 bases, 6 bases remained unmatched. The CDR3 DNA is TGCGCCAGCAGCCAGTCGACAGGGAAGACTGAAGCTTTCTTT. It codes for CASSQSTGKTEAFF.

This clonotype was detected a few times. The rearrangement uses TRBV20-1 and TRBJ2-7; D gene ambiguous. V lost 0 bases and J lost 6, with 6 bases in between. The CDR3 has 11 residues. The germline V gene has CDR1 DFQATT and CDR2 SNEGSKA (reference sequence). CDR3 nucleotides: TGCAGTGCTAGAGATAGGGCCGAGCAGTACTTC. Translation: CSARDRAEQYF.

V gene TRBV27 combines with J gene TRBJ2-5; a possible D gene is TRBD1 (5 bases). The germline gives CDR1 MNHEY, CDR2 SMNVEV (reference sequence). V was cut by 3 bases and J by 5 bases, with 13 bases left in between. This CDR3 has 14 amino acids. The CDR3: CASSFRAGRETQYF. CDR3 bases: TGTGCCAGCAGTTTCCGCGCAGGGCGGGAGACCCAGTACTTC.

On this clonotype: The junction differs from germline at one of its ends, possibly a read error. This chain connects TRBV7-2 to TRBJ2-4; 7 bases fit TRBD2. The end of the DNA aligns better with TRBJ2-7, so the J call may be wrong. The germline CDR1 and CDR2 sequences are SGHTA and FQGNSA. The CDR3 totals 16 residues. DNA for the CDR3: TGTGCCAGCAGCGTGAGTCGGGCTAGCGGCTCCCACGAGCAGTACTTC. Amino acid sequence: CASSVSRASGSHEQYF.

CDR3 nucleotides: TGCAGTGCTAGGAGGACGAGCGGGGGATTTACAGATACGCAGTATTTT. It translates to CSARRTSGGFTDTQYF. V and J are TRBV20-1 and TRBJ2-3, with 8 bases fitting TRBD2. CDR1 DFQATT and CDR2 SNEGSKA come from the germline V gene (reference sequence). This CDR3 region has 16 residues. The trim removed 3 bases at V and 3 bases at J, leaving 11 bases unmatched.

This clonotype was recorded at least ten times. The chain recombines TRBV21-1 with TRBJ2-5; the DNA was not compared with TRBD1, the D call given in the table. TRBV21-1 represents a pseudogene. This CDR3 spans 18 amino acids. CDR3 sequence (DNA): TGTGCCAGCAGCAAAGGAGGTCTGACCGGCCCCCGTCAAGAGACCCAGTACTTC. This encodes CASSKGGLTGPRQETQYF.

A word on this clonotype: A junction end diverges from the germline sequence, so it may reflect a read error. The J gene is TRBJ2-4, the V gene TRBV6-2 or TRBV6-3; D perhaps matches TRBD2 (5 bases). The DNA matches TRBJ2-7 better at its end, which makes the J call doubtful. This CDR3 comprises 14 residues. Germline CDR1 and CDR2: MNHEY and SVGEGT. The CDR3 bases are TGTGCGAGCACGGGGTCTTCTTCCTCGAACGAGCAGTACTTC. Translating it yields CASTGSSSSNEQYF.

This clonotype occurred once. V and J are TRBV12-5 and TRBJ2-1, with D maybe TRBD1 (6 bases). V was trimmed by 6 bases and J by 7 bases, leaving 19 bases between them. The CDR3 sequence is 15 residues long. The germline gives CDR1 LGHNT, CDR2 FRNRAP. The CDR3 DNA reads as TGTGCTAGTGGGGACGCAAGTAGGGGGTGGAATGAGCAGTTCTTC. Protein sequence: CASGDASRGWNEQFF.

This chain uses TRBV5-1 with TRBJ1-1; a possible D gene is TRBD1 (6 bases). This CDR3 comprises 14 residues. V lost 4 bases and J lost 5, with 15 bases in between. Germline CDR1 and CDR2: SGHRS and YFSETQ. The CDR3 sequence: CASSGEGGKTEAFF. CDR3 in DNA: TGCGCCAGCAGCGGGGAGGGGGGTAAAACTGAAGCTTTCTTT.

The CDR3: CASSQVAGASQGPLGGEAFF. CDR3 sequence (DNA): TGCGCCAGCAGCCAAGTAGCAGGGGCTTCACAGGGCCCTCTTGGTGGTGAAGCTTTCTTT. The gene calls are TRBV4-1 and TRBJ1-1; D possibly corresponds to TRBD1 (6 bases). Trimming took off 1 base at V and 7 bases at J, with 31 bases between the two ends. Germline assignment: CDR1 MGHRA and CDR2 YSYEKL. The CDR3 spans 20 residues.

This clonotype has a handful of counts. The genes are TRBV5-1 and TRBJ2-1; D uncertain. The CDR3 extends over 13 amino acids. Trimming shortened V by 0 bases and J by 4 bases, and 5 bases separated the two germline ends. Germline-derived CDR1 and CDR2 are SGHRS and YFSETQ. The CDR3 reads CASSLVWYNEQFF. CDR3 coding DNA: TGCGCCAGCAGCTTGGTCTGGTACAATGAGCAGTTCTTC.

The chain couples TRBV5-1 to TRBJ2-1; the D is unclear. Germline V gene data show CDR1 as SGHRS and CDR2 as YFSETQ. V gave up 0 bases and J gave up 10 bases, with 14 bases separating them. The CDR3 consists of 14 residues. CDR3 residues: CASSLGAGFREQFF. The CDR3 nucleotides read TGCGCCAGCAGCTTGGGAGCAGGCTTCAGGGAGCAGTTCTTC.

This chain connects TRBV6-5 to TRBJ2-5; tentatively, D is TRBD1 (5 bases). The DNA end is a closer match to TRBJ2-7, so the J assignment may be wrong. CDR3 size: 15 residues. CDR1 is MNHEY and CDR2 is SVGAGI in the germline V gene. This CDR3 reads CASRPTQGSYYEQYF. Here the CDR3 DNA reads TGTGCCAGCAGACCCACCCAGGGCAGCTACTACGAGCAGTACTTC.

In regard to this clonotype: Compared with germline, one end of the junction differs, possibly owing to a read error. The rearrangement uses TRBV24-1 and TRBJ2-5; 11 bases fit TRBD2. Looked up from germline, CDR1 is KGHDR and CDR2 is SFDVKD. This CDR3 comprises 17 residues. The chain's CDR3 is CATSPRASGGYQESQYF. CDR3 nucleotide sequence: TGTGCCACCAGCCCTCGGGCTAGCGGGGGGTACCAAGAGTCCCAGTACTTC.